The 30 T cell receptor beta chains below were found in one sample sequenced in a study of Ad26.COV2.S vaccination and SARS-CoV-2 variants. Treatment in this sample: some 20 received Ad26.COV2.S at low or high dose, single or two shots; about 5 received placebo; per-sample allocation not given. Samples came from day 63 after the first vaccine or placebo injection. The protocol was immunoSEQ multiplex PCR, while the TCRdb copy is restricted to in-frame clones and leaves out a portion. Among some 320,000 clones, approximately 86% were seen once, and the ten largest hold approximately 2%. The source was peripheral blood, collected in a trial of Ad26.COV2.S vaccine versus placebo. These receptors were taken from a person aged 18-65 years who received the Ad26.COV2.S COVID-19 vaccine or a placebo.

J is TRBJ2-5 and V is TRBV18; TRBD1 aligns across 9 bases. The CDR3 has 17 amino acids. CDR1 is KGHSH and CDR2 is LQKENI in the germline V gene. Trimming removed 6 bases from V and 2 bases from J; junction bases left unmatched: 13. The CDR3: CASSPTSGTGRQETQYF. The CDR3 DNA follows: TGTGCCAGCTCGCCTACCTCCGGGACAGGGAGACAAGAGACCCAGTACTTC. Using reference TRBV18 and TRBJ2-5 for the parts outside the CDR3, the full variable domain is NAGVMQNPRHLVRRRGQEARLRCSPMKGHSHVYWYRQLPEEGLKFMVYLQKENIIDESGMPKERFSAEFPKEGPSILRIQQVVRGDSAAYFCASSPTSGTGRQETQYFGPGTRLLVL.

This clone was picked up one time. The V call is TRBV2, the J call TRBJ2-1; D may be TRBD2 (7 bases). The germline V gene has CDR1 SNHLY and CDR2 FYNNEI. The V and J ends lost 3 bases and 8 bases respectively, with 20 bases between them. The CDR3 is 16 residues long. This chain's CDR3 is CASSDPAGALLDEQFF. For the CDR3, the DNA is TGTGCCAGCAGTGATCCGGCGGGGGCCCTTTTGGATGAGCAGTTCTTC.

The chain couples TRBV4-1 to TRBJ2-3; maybe TRBD2 (6 bases). CDR1 is MGHRA, CDR2 YSYEKL, per germline. The CDR3 covers 16 residues. The germline V and J ends were trimmed by 4 bases and 6 bases, with 20 bases remaining between them. DNA of the CDR3: TGCGCCAGCAGCCTCCGTGGAGGGTCCAGCCCCGATACGCAGTATTTT. This gives the protein CASSLRGGSSPDTQYF.

V gene TRBV6-5 combines with J gene TRBJ1-1; 7 bases are a match to TRBD1. Germline V CDR1 and CDR2: MNHEY, SVGAGI. V lost 6 bases to trimming and J lost 3 bases; unmatched junction nucleotides: 7. The CDR3 is 14 residues long. The CDR3 spells CASRITGDDTEAFF. In DNA, the CDR3 is TGTGCCAGCAGAATTACAGGGGATGACACTGAAGCTTTCTTT.

This sequence joins TRBV11-3 and TRBJ1-3, with D possibly TRBD1 on 5 matching bases. Germline V gene sequence: CDR1 SGHNT, CDR2 YENEEA. CDR3 length: 16 residues. Trimming cost V 1 base and J 0 bases, with 10 bases left between them. CDR3: CASSLGATASGNTIYF. The CDR3 nucleotides read TGTGCCAGCAGCTTAGGGGCGACAGCCTCTGGAAACACCATATATTTT.

The genes are TRBV28 and TRBJ2-7; TRBD1 might be the D (6 bases). The germline V gene encodes CDR1 MDHEN and CDR2 SYDVKM. The CDR3 spans 15 residues. The V and J ends lost 3 bases and 5 bases respectively, with 17 bases between them. The DNA for the CDR3 is TGTGCCAGCAGTTTTTTACAGGGTACCCCCCACGAGCAGTACTTC. Amino acids: CASSFLQGTPHEQYF.

The chain recombines TRBV6-2 or TRBV6-3 with TRBJ2-7; 7 bases fit TRBD1. Trimming removed 1 base from V and 0 bases from J; junction bases left unmatched: 6. The CDR3 totals 16 residues. Germline V gene sequence: CDR1 MNHEY, CDR2 SVGEGT. CDR3: CASSYYLDRASYEQYF. CDR3 DNA: TGTGCCAGCAGTTACTACCTCGACAGGGCCTCCTACGAGCAGTACTTC.

The V and J genes are TRBV3-1 (or the pseudogene TRBV3-2) and TRBJ1-2; D is undetermined. Germline CDR1 and CDR2: LGHDT and YNNKEL (reference sequence). V was pared by 1 base and J by 0 bases, with 9 bases between. This CDR3 is built from 15 residues. CDR3 nucleotide sequence: TGTGCCAGCAGCCAAGGTTTGGTCCCTAACTATGGCTACACCTTC. This gives the protein CASSQGLVPNYGYTF.

DNA of the CDR3: TGTGCCAGCAGCTTGGCCGGTTTGGGGGGGCTTGAGACCCAGTACTTC. Its protein is CASSLAGLGGLETQYF. The V and J genes are TRBV5-4 and TRBJ2-5; D is perhaps TRBD2 (7 bases). From germline, CDR1 is SGHNT and CDR2 YYREEE (reference sequence). V was pared by 0 bases and J by 5 bases, with 17 bases between. The CDR3 contains 16 residues. The whole variable domain, remainder taken from reference TRBV5-4 and TRBJ2-5, is ETGVTQSPTHLIKTRGQQVTLRCSSQSGHNTVSWYQQALGQGPQFIFQYYREEENGRGNFPPRFSGLQFPNYSSELNVNALELDDSALYLCASSLAGLGGLETQYFGPGTRLLVL.

This clone was picked up one time. The chain is built from TRBV11-3 and TRBJ1-2, with TRBD1 identical over 8 bases. There are 14 residues in the CDR3. Germline V CDR1 and CDR2: SGHNT, YENEEA. The V gene end was trimmed by 3 bases and the J gene end by 8 bases; junction bases not matched to a gene: 8. The CDR3 coding sequence is TGTGCCAGCAGCTTCAACAGGGGGGGAGGAGGCTACACCTTC. Protein product: CASSFNRGGGGYTF.

Details on this clone: Other DNA sequences of this sample code for an identical CDR3. The rearrangement links TRBV7-9 to TRBJ2-7; D ambiguous. Germline V gene lookup returns CDR1 SEHNR and CDR2 FQNEAQ (reference sequence). With 3 bases removed from V and 1 base from J, the gap between germline ends came to 7 bases. The length of the CDR3 is 13 residues. The CDR3 DNA reads TGTGCCAGCAGCTTGTCCAGTTCCTACGAGCAGTACTTC. This encodes CASSLSSSYEQYF.

The rearrangement uses TRBV3-1 (or the pseudogene TRBV3-2) and TRBJ1-2; 9 bases are a match to TRBD1. The CDR3 loop spans 16 amino acids. Germline CDR1 LGHDT, CDR2 YNNKEL (reference sequence). The V segment lost 4 bases and the J segment 2 bases; nucleotides outside the gene matches: 8. CDR3 DNA: TGTGCCAGCAGCCCCAACAGGGGGCGCCCGAACTATGGCTACACCTTC. Amino acid sequence: CASSPNRGRPNYGYTF.

The chain employs TRBV13 and TRBJ1-1, with 10 positions matching TRBD1. This CDR3 has 17 residues. The V and J ends lost 5 bases and 3 bases, in that order; junction bases with no gene match: 12. Germline V CDR1 and CDR2: PRHDT, FYEKMQ (reference sequence). The CDR3 protein is CASSRRPPGTGDTEAFF. CDR3 DNA sequence: TGTGCCAGCAGCCGGAGGCCGCCCGGGACAGGGGACACTGAAGCTTTCTTT.

DNA for the CDR3: TGCGCCAGCCCCGACGAGGGCGGAGCCACCGCCGAGCAGTACTTC. Protein: CASPDEGGATAEQYF. The chain links TRBV23-1 to TRBJ2-7; D perhaps matches TRBD2 (5 bases). TRBV23-1 is assigned to the ORF class and has an uncertain function. Trimming left V 8 bases short and J 6 bases short, with 23 bases between. The length of the CDR3 is 15 residues.

The CDR3 DNA is TGCGCCAGCAGCTCTATCCAGGGGCCCGGGGAGCTGTTTTTT. It specifies CASSSIQGPGELFF. V and J are TRBV5-1 and TRBJ2-2; TRBD1 might be the D (6 bases). Between the trimmed V and J ends, which lost 3 bases and 6 bases, there was a span of 12 bases. This CDR3 is built from 14 residues. Per the germline V gene, CDR1 is SGHRS and CDR2 is YFSETQ.

The J gene is TRBJ1-1, the V gene TRBV3-1 (or the pseudogene TRBV3-2), with no clear D. The CDR3 runs to 13 residues. Germline lookup yields CDR1 LGHDT and CDR2 YNNKEL (reference sequence). The ends were cut back, 4 bases at V and 3 bases at J, with 9 bases in the middle. This chain's CDR3 is CASSPQRYTEAFF. In DNA, the CDR3 is TGTGCCAGCAGCCCGCAAAGATACACTGAAGCTTTCTTT.

The chain has TRBV3-1 (or the pseudogene TRBV3-2) and TRBJ2-3, with D possibly being TRBD2 (6 bases). Trimming removed 5 bases at V and 0 bases at J, with 12 bases between. Germline V CDR1 and CDR2: LGHDT, YNNKEL (reference sequence). This CDR3 contains 15 residues. CDR3 region: CASSSTRASTDTQYF. The CDR3 DNA is TGTGCCAGCAGCTCGACTAGGGCAAGCACAGATACGCAGTATTTT.

The V call is TRBV4-1, the J call TRBJ2-7, with TRBD1 identical over 8 bases. CDR3 length equals 16 residues. The V gene's germline CDR1 is MGHRA and CDR2 YSYEKL. V lost 2 bases and J lost 3; bases outside the gene matches: 9. CDR3 loop: CASSQFGTGPIYEQYF. DNA of the CDR3: TGCGCCAGCAGCCAATTTGGGACAGGTCCTATCTACGAGCAGTACTTC.

This chain uses TRBV12-3 or TRBV12-4 with TRBJ1-4; D gene ambiguous. The CDR3 length is 11 residues. V was clipped by 2 bases and J by 5 bases, with 0 bases between them. This CDR3 is CASSLNEKLFF. CDR3 sequence (DNA): TGTGCCAGCAGTTTAAATGAAAAACTGTTTTTT.

The chain has TRBV6-5 and TRBJ1-1; D unresolved. Germline V gives CDR1 MNHEY, CDR2 SVGAGI. V lost 2 bases, J lost 2 bases, and 6 bases lay in between. The CDR3 totals 13 residues. The CDR3 loop is CASSYGKNTEAFF. The DNA for the CDR3 is TGTGCCAGCAGTTACGGGAAAAACACTGAAGCTTTCTTT.

V usage is TRBV11-2 and J usage is TRBJ1-6, with 7 nucleotides matching TRBD1. There are 13 residues in the CDR3. Per germline, CDR1 SGHAT and CDR2 FQNNGV. Trimming at V came to 5 bases and at J to 9 bases, leaving 4 bases not matched to a gene. The CDR3 sequence is CASSLDRLSPLHF. The DNA of the CDR3 is TGTGCCAGCAGCCTGGACAGGCTTTCACCCCTCCACTTT.

The chain joins TRBV5-4 to TRBJ2-1; 10 positions agree with TRBD2. Germline V gene data show CDR1 as SGHNT and CDR2 as YYREEE (reference sequence). The CDR3 is 16 residues long. V trimming: 3 bases; J trimming: 0 bases; junction bases outside the gene matches: 3. CDR3 residues: CASSSSGGDSYNEQFF. The DNA of the CDR3 is TGTGCCAGCAGCTCCAGCGGGGGGGACTCCTACAATGAGCAGTTCTTC.

The chain has TRBV2 and TRBJ1-6, with 7 bases aligning to TRBD1. Germline CDR1 and CDR2: SNHLY and FYNNEI. The CDR3 sequence is 13 residues long. V shed 6 bases and J 6 bases; nucleotides not matched to a gene: 2. CDR3 in DNA: TGTGCCAGCAGGACAGGGTTTAATTCACCCCTCCACTTT. This codes for CASRTGFNSPLHF.

The CDR3 sequence: CATSRAGSYGYTF. The CDR3 DNA reads as TGTGCCACCAGCAGAGCAGGGTCCTATGGCTACACCTTC. The V and J genes are TRBV15 and TRBJ1-2; D is perhaps TRBD1 (5 bases). Trimming stripped 1 base from V and 4 bases from J, with 7 bases between. Germline lookup yields CDR1 LNHNV and CDR2 YYDKDF (reference sequence). The CDR3 sequence is 13 residues long.

The chain links TRBV28 to TRBJ1-2; D possibly corresponds to TRBD1 (6 bases). The CDR3 length is 15 residues. The ends were cut back, 8 bases at V and 6 bases at J, with 22 bases in the middle. Germline CDR1 is MDHEN and CDR2 is SYDVKM. The CDR3 nucleotides read TGTGCCAGCTCTCAATTCGGGACATCCTGGCATGGCTACACCTTC. It encodes CASSQFGTSWHGYTF.

J is TRBJ2-3 and V is TRBV27; 12 bases agree with TRBD1. V gave up 5 bases and J gave up 8 bases; unmatched junction bases: 5. This CDR3 contains 14 residues. The germline CDR1 and CDR2 sequences are MNHEY and SMNVEV (reference sequence). The CDR3 DNA sequence: TGTGCCAGCAGTCCCGGGACAGGGGGCGGTACGCAGTATTTT. Protein: CASSPGTGGGTQYF.

The V gene is TRBV5-1, the J gene TRBJ2-1, with 8 nucleotides matching TRBD1. The junction had 9 bases not matched to a gene; V was cut back by 1 base and J by 9 bases. Germline assignment: CDR1 SGHRS and CDR2 YFSETQ. The CDR3 spans 15 residues. For the CDR3, the DNA is TGCGCCAGCAGCTTGACCGGGACAGGCGGTGGTGAGCAGTTCTTC. As protein: CASSLTGTGGGEQFF.

The rearrangement uses TRBV2 and TRBJ2-2; no clear D. From germline, CDR1 is SNHLY and CDR2 FYNNEI. Trimming pared 4 bases from V and 4 bases from J, leaving 13 bases between. The CDR3 totals 15 residues. The CDR3 region is CASSALMRGTGELFF. The CDR3 nucleotides read TGTGCCAGCAGTGCGTTGATGCGTGGCACCGGGGAGCTGTTTTTT.

This chain links TRBV7-6 with TRBJ2-1; no firm D call. The CDR3 consists of 15 residues. V lost 5 bases and J 0 bases, leaving 11 bases between the germline ends. Germline CDR1 SGHVS, CDR2 FNYEAQ. The CDR3 protein is CASSTARSSYNEQFF. DNA of the CDR3: TGTGCCAGCAGCACCGCTAGGAGCTCCTACAATGAGCAGTTCTTC.

The chain is built from TRBV5-1 and TRBJ2-7; the match to TRBD1 covers 7 bases. This CDR3 comprises 14 residues. After removal of 0 bases from V and 7 bases from J, the junction contained 7 bases not matched to a gene. Germline V CDR1 and CDR2: SGHRS, YFSETQ. The CDR3 nucleotides read TGCGCCAGCAGCTTGGATGACAGGGCTTGGGAGCAGTACTTC. Its translation is CASSLDDRAWEQYF.